The rows below give T cell receptor beta chains drawn from one sample of a study of blood T cell repertoires in COVID-19. Sequencing was performed with immunoSEQ multiplex PCR; in TCRdb, only in-frame clones are kept and a portion is missing. The repertoire holds about 190,000 clones, with 82% as singletons. The sequenced material came from peripheral blood. The receptors shown here come from a woman aged 60-75 years with COVID-19, enrolled during active disease. The CDR3 runs from the conserved cysteine through the conserved F or W. A D gene is named only where the DNA matches it firmly. The size entry is marked missing in some rows and otherwise reads once, few, many or a size class.

j_call clone_size d_call v_call cdr3_nt cdr3_aa
TRBJ1-3 . . TRBV15 TGTGCCACCAGCAGAGATCCCAGGTCTGGAAACACCATATATTTT CATSRDPRSGNTIYF
TRBJ1-4 . TRBD1 TRBV15 TGTGCCACCAGCAGATCCGGGACAGGGAATGAAAAACTGTTTTTT CATSRSGTGNEKLFF
TRBJ2-2 . TRBD1 TRBV10-3 TGTGCCATCAGCAAGGGGACAGAGAACACCGGGGAGCTGTTTTTT CAISKGTENTGELFF
TRBJ2-7 few . TRBV7-8 TGTGCCAGCAGCCCGATCCGACAGAGCTACGAGCAGTACTTC CASSPIRQSYEQYF
TRBJ1-2 . . TRBV6-5 TGTGCCAGCACCCCGTCTTATGGCTACACCTTC CASTPSYGYTF
TRBJ1-5 . TRBD1 TRBV30 TGTGCCTGGAGTGCGCGGACAGGGGGCCAGCCCCAGCATTTT CAWSARTGGQPQHF
TRBJ1-1 . . TRBV3-1/TRBV3-2 TGTGCCAGCAGCCAAGAACCGGGGAGCACTGAAGCTTTCTTT CASSQEPGSTEAFF
TRBJ2-1 few . TRBV9 TGTGCCAGCAGCGTATCTAGCCAACCCCATGAGCAGTTCTTC CASSVSSQPHEQFF
TRBJ2-6 few . TRBV27 TGTGCCAGCAGTTCGCCCTACTCTGGGGCCAACGTCCTGACTTTC CASSSPYSGANVLTF
TRBJ2-2 . TRBD2 TRBV7-6 TGTGCCAGCAGCCTTCGGACTAGCGGGGGGACAAACACCGGGGAGCTGTTTTTT CASSLRTSGGTNTGELFF